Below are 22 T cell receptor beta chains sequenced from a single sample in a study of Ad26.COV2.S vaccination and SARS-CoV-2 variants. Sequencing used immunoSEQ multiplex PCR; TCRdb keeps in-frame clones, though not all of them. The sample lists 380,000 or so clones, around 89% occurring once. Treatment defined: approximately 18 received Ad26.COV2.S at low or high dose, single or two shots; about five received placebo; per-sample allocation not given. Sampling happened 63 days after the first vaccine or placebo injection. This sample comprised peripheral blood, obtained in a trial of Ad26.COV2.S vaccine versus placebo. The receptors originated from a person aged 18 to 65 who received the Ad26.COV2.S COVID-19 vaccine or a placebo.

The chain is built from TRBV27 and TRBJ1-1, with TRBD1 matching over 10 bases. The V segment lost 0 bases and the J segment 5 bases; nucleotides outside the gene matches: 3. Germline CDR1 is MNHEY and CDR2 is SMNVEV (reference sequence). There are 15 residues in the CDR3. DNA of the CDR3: TGTGCCAGCAGTTTATCGGGGACAGGGGTGACTGAAGCTTTCTTT. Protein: CASSLSGTGVTEAFF.

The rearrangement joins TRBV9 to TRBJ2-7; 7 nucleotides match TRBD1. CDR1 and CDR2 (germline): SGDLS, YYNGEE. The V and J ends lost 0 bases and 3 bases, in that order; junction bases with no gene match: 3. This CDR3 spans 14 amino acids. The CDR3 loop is CASSVDRTGYEQYF. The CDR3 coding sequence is TGTGCCAGCAGCGTAGATCGGACAGGCTACGAGCAGTACTTC.

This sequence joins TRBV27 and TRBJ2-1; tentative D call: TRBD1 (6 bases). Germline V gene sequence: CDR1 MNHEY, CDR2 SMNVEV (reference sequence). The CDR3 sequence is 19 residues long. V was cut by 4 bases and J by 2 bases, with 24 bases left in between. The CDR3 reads CASSSRQEDGGGTYNEQFF. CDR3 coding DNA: TGTGCCAGCAGTTCTCGTCAGGAGGATGGGGGCGGCACCTACAATGAGCAGTTCTTC.

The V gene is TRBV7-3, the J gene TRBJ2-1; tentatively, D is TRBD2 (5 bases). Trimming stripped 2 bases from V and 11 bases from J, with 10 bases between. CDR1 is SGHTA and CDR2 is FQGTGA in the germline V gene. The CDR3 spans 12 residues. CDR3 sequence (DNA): TGTGCCAGCAGCTTAGAGACGGGGAAGCAGTTCTTC. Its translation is CASSLETGKQFF.

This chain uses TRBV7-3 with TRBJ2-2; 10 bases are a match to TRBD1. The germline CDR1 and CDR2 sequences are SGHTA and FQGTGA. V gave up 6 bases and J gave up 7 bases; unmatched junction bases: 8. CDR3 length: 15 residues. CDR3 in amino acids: CASRRDRGLNGELFF. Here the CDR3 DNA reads TGTGCCAGCAGACGAGACAGGGGGCTGAACGGGGAGCTGTTTTTT.

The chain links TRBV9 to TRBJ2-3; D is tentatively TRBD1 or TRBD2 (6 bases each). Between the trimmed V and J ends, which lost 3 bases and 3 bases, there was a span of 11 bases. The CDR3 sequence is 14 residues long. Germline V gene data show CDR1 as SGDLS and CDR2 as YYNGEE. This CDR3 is CASSELGGTDTQYF. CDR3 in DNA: TGTGCCAGCAGCGAACTAGGGGGGACAGATACGCAGTATTTT.

The CDR3 region has the DNA TGCAGCGTTAGACAGTACACTGAAGCTTTCTTT. This codes for CSVRQYTEAFF. V is TRBV29-1 and J is TRBJ1-1; D may be TRBD1 (5 bases). V lost 5 bases to trimming and J lost 3 bases, with 7 bases between them. CDR1 SQVTM and CDR2 ANQGSEA come from the germline V gene. The CDR3 runs 11 residues. The full variable domain, in which reference TRBV29-1 and TRBJ1-1 provide the parts outside the CDR3, is SAVISQKPSRDICQRGTSLTIQCQVDSQVTMMFWYRQQPGQSLTLIATANQGSEATYESGFVIDKFPISRPNLTFSTLTVSNMSPEDSSIYLCSVRQYTEAFFGQGTRLTVV.

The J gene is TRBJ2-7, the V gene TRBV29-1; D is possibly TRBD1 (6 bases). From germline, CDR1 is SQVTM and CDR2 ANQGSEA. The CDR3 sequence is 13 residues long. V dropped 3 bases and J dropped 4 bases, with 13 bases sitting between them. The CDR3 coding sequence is TGCAGCGTTGAGAAAGGGGGTGGGTACGAGCAGTACTTC. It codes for CSVEKGGGYEQYF.

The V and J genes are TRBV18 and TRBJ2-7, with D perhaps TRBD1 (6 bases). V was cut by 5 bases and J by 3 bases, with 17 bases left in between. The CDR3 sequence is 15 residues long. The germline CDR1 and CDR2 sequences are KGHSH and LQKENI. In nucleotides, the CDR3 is TGTGCCAGCTCAGTGACAGGCGACGTTAACTACGAGCAGTACTTC. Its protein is CASSVTGDVNYEQYF.

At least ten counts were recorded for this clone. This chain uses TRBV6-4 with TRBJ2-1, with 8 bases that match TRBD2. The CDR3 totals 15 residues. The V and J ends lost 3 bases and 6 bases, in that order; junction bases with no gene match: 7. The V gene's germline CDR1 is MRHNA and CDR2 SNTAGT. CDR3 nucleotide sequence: TGTGCCAGCAGTGAAGAAGCGGGAGAACCCAATGAGCAGTTCTTC. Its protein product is CASSEEAGEPNEQFF.

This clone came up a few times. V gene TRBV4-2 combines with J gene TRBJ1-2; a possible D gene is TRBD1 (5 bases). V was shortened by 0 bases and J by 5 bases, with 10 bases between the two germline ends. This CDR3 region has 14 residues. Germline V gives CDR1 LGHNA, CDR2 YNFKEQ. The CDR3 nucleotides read TGTGCCAGCAGCCAAGATACCAGGGTTTATGGCTACACCTTC. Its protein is CASSQDTRVYGYTF.

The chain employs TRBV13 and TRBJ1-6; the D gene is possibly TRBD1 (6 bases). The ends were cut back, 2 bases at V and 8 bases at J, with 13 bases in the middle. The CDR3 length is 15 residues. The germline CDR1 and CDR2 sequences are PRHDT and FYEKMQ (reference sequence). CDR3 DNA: TGTGCCAGCAGCTTACGGGGGCTTATCGATTCACCCCTCCACTTT. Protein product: CASSLRGLIDSPLHF.

CDR3 DNA: TGTGCCAGCAGCTTAAGGGGGACACTAGCCATCCCAGATACGCAGTATTTT. This codes for CASSLRGTLAIPDTQYF. This chain links TRBV7-2 with TRBJ2-3, with D perhaps TRBD1 or TRBD2 (6 bases each). The length of the CDR3 is 17 residues. Trimming removed 2 bases at V and 4 bases at J, with 19 bases between. From germline, CDR1 is SGHTA and CDR2 FQGNSA.

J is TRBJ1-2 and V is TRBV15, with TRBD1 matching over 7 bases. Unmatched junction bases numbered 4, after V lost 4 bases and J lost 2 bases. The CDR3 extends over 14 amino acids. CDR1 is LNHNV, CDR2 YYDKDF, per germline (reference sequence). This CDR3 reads CATSIGTVNYGYTF. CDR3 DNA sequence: TGTGCCACCAGCATCGGGACAGTGAACTATGGCTACACCTTC.

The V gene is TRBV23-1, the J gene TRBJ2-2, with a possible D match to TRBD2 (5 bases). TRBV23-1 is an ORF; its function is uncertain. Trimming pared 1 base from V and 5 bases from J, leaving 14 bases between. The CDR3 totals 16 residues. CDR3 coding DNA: TGCGCCAGCAGTCAATATGAAGGGAGTTGGACCGGGGAGCTGTTTTTT. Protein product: CASSQYEGSWTGELFF.

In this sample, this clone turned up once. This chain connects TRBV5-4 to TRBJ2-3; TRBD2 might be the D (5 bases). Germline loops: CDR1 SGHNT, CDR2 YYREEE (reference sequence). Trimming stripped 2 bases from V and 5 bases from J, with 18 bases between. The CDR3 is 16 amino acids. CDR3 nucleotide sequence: TGTGCCAGCAGCTTTATCAGCGGCCTCCTAAGAGATACGCAGTATTTT. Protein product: CASSFISGLLRDTQYF.

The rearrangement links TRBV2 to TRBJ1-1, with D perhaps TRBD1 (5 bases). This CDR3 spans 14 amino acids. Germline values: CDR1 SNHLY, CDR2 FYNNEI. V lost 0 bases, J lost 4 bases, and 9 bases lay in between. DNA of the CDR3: TGTGCCAGCAGTGAAGCGATGGGGGGCACTGAAGCTTTCTTT. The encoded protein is CASSEAMGGTEAFF.

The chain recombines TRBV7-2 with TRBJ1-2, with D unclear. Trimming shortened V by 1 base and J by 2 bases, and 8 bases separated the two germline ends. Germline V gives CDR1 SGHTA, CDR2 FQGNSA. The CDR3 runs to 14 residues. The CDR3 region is CASSLVPSNYGYTF. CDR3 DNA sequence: TGTGCCAGCAGCTTAGTGCCTTCGAACTATGGCTACACCTTC.

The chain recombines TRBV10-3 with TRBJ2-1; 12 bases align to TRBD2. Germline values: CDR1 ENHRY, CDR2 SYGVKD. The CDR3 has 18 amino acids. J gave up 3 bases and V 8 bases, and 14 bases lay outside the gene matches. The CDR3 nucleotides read TGTGCCATCGGCGCAGCTAGCGGGAGGGAAGGGGGCTACAATGAGCAGTTCTTC. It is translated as CAIGAASGREGGYNEQFF.

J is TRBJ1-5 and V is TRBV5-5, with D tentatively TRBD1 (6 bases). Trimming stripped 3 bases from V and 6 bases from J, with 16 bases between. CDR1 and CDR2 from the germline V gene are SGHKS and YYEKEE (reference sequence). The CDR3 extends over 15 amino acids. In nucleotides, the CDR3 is TGTGCCAGCAGCTGGGGGGCTGGGTCTGGTCAGCCCCAGCATTTT. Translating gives CASSWGAGSGQPQHF.

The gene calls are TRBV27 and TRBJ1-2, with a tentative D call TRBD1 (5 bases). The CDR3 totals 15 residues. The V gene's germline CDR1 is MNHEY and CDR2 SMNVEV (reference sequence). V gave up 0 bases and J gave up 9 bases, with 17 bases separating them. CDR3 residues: CASSLSSGVQGSYTF. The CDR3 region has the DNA TGTGCCAGCAGTTTATCATCCGGGGTTCAGGGAAGCTACACCTTC.

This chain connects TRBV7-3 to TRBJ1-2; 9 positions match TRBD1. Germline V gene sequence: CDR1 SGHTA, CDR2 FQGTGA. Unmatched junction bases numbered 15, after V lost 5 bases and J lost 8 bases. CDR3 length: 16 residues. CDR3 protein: CASSTGQGTSSGGYTF. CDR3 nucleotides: TGTGCCAGCAGCACGGGACAGGGAACGTCTTCGGGCGGCTACACCTTC.